Here is one T cell receptor (beta chain) with its context. No antigen is known for it. From its re-call of the 5' RACE reads, TCRdb lists each CDR3 protein once, without DNA. The sample yields a few hundred thousand distinct CDR3 sequences, of which the top ten take up over 4%. This record belongs to a study of T cells expressing NK-cell markers. For the study at large: Seropositivity for HCMV was found in seven of the eight sequenced donors, with one seronegative. Overall study results and limits: HCMV specificity of the expanded NKG2C+ T cell clones stayed unclear. Similarly, these clonotypes led the CD3+CD56-NKG2C+ fraction as well in several donors.

The length of the CDR3 is 16 residues. CDR1 is SGHTA and CDR2 is FQGNSA in the germline V gene. The chain joins TRBV7-2 to TRBJ2-1; TCRdb proposes TRBD2, but this gene call is untestable without DNA. Sequencing input: blood T cells: a sorted CD56 or NKG2C T cell subset, CD4+ or CD8+ T cells, or bulk PBMC T cells (not recorded which). This clonotype was obtained from a man aged 18 to 69 in good health. The CDR3 sequence: CASSLVSGGARNEQFF.